The 27 T cell receptor beta chains in this list originate from one sample, sequenced in a study of post-analysis software for immune sequencing data (dated by TCRdb to between 2015 and 2017). Broader findings and caveats from the paper: Significantly higher frequencies in patients than in controls were found for five TRBV segments, including TRBV5-6, TRBV5-1 and TRBV20-1.

Receptor libraries were prepared by PCR. These reads were obtained on an Illumina HiSeq 2500. Unique molecular identifiers were incorporated into TCR beta cDNA libraries to reduce PCR and sequencing biases. Starting from the raw public reads, TCRdb applied fastp trimming at Q25, assembled clones with MiXCR and retained in-frame beta chains. Each CDR3 protein gets just one entry, which takes the most common genes and DNA from the rows behind it. Across this sample there are hundreds of thousands of distinct CDR3 sequences, with 55% to 60% seen only once. The ten largest clones take up roughly 10% of the sample. These TCRs are of unknown antigen specificity. Sequencing was performed on blood. The source is a girl aged 2-10 years with multiple sclerosis.

Concerning this clonotype: One end of the junction is discordant with germline, which a read error may explain. The chain employs TRBV7-7 and TRBJ2-1, with 12 bases aligning to TRBD2. CDR1 is SSHAT, CDR2 FNYEAQ, per germline (reference sequence). The CDR3 runs to 15 residues. The CDR3 spells CASSLSLAGGEEQFF. The CDR3 coding sequence is TGTGCTAGCAGCTTGTCACTAGCGGGAGGTGAAGAGCAGTTCTTC.

The chain is built from TRBV27 and TRBJ1-2; D unclear. Germline CDR1 reads MNHEY; CDR2 reads SMNVEV (reference sequence). The CDR3 runs 14 residues. V was trimmed by 6 bases and J by 2 bases, leaving 13 bases between them. The CDR3 DNA follows: TGTGCCAGCAGCATCAGGACGGGAAACTATGGCTACACCTTC. Translated, it gives CASSIRTGNYGYTF.

V usage is TRBV3-1 and J usage is TRBJ2-2; 7 bases map to TRBD2. CDR3 length equals 16 residues. Germline CDR1 and CDR2: LGHDT and YNNKEL (reference sequence). The J segment lost 2 bases and the V segment lost 4 bases, leaving 7 bases of the junction unmatched. The CDR3 DNA sequence: TGTGCCAGCAGCCCAGGTGCGGGGGTCAACACCGGGGAGCTGTTTTTT. Translated: CASSPGAGVNTGELFF.

V is TRBV7-9 and J is TRBJ2-1; TRBD2 might be the D (5 bases). This CDR3 has 16 residues. V lost 8 bases and J 0 bases, leaving 17 bases between the germline ends. Germline CDR1 is SEHNR and CDR2 is FQNEAQ (reference sequence). CDR3 loop: CASSHLSGPSYNEQFF. The CDR3 DNA reads as TGTGCCAGCTCTCATCTCAGCGGTCCCTCCTACAATGAGCAGTTCTTC.

This chain uses TRBV5-1 with TRBJ2-7, with a tentative D call TRBD2 (6 bases). Germline V gene sequence: CDR1 SGHRS, CDR2 YFSETQ. V was trimmed by 3 bases and J by 2 bases, leaving 12 bases between them. This CDR3 comprises 14 residues. CDR3 in amino acids: CASSWPDYPYEQYF. The CDR3 nucleotides read TGCGCCAGCAGCTGGCCGGACTACCCCTACGAGCAGTACTTC.

The chain uses TRBV7-3 and TRBJ2-6, with D maybe TRBD2 (5 bases). Germline assignment: CDR1 SGHTA and CDR2 FQGTGA. CDR3 length: 17 amino acids. Deletions cut 1 base from V and 1 base from J, with 11 bases between. In DNA, the CDR3 is TGTGCCAGCAGCTTAATCGCGGGCCTATCTGGGGCCAACGTCCTGACTTTC. Translation: CASSLIAGLSGANVLTF.

This clonotype has just one count. J is TRBJ2-5 and V is TRBV20-1, with 15 bases identical to TRBD2. V lost 6 bases to trimming and J lost 3 bases; unmatched junction nucleotides: 14. Germline CDR1 reads DFQATT; CDR2 reads SNEGSKA (reference sequence). The CDR3 is 18 amino acids. The CDR3 bases are TGCAGTGCCAGGGAACCGGGACTAGCGGGGGGACTCGAAGAGACCCAGTACTTC. It encodes CSAREPGLAGGLEETQYF.

The V gene is TRBV30, the J gene TRBJ1-2; 7 bases fit TRBD1. Germline-derived CDR1 and CDR2 are GTSNPN and SVGIG (reference sequence). Losses at the gene ends were 1 base for V and 7 bases for J; bases not matched to a gene: 3. CDR3 length: 12 amino acids. CDR3 in DNA: TGTGCCTGGAGTGAGGCAGGGGGTGGCTACACCTTC. Residues: CAWSEAGGGYTF.

This clonotype was picked up a small number of times. The J gene is TRBJ1-5, the V gene TRBV20-1; D remains ambiguous. V was pared by 0 bases and J by 3 bases, with 9 bases between. The CDR3 spans 14 residues. Germline V CDR1 and CDR2: DFQATT, SNEGSKA (reference sequence). The CDR3 region has the DNA TGCAGTGCTAGAGATGGGGTCCCCAATCAGCCCCAGCATTTT. It is translated as CSARDGVPNQPQHF.

The chain combines TRBV12-3 or TRBV12-4 with TRBJ2-7; 7 nucleotides line up with TRBD1. The V and J ends lost 1 base and 9 bases, in that order; junction bases with no gene match: 6. The CDR3 is 13 amino acids. CDR3 DNA sequence: TGTGCCAGCAGTTTAGACAGGGGTGAGGTGCAGTACTTC. The encoded protein is CASSLDRGEVQYF.

This clonotype came up once. This chain links TRBV11-2 with TRBJ2-3; D is tentatively TRBD1 or TRBD2 (6 bases each). The CDR3 sequence is 15 residues long. The germline V gene has CDR1 SGHAT and CDR2 FQNNGV. Trimming removed 8 bases at V and 2 bases at J, with 17 bases between. The CDR3 sequence: CASAQGRGNTDTQYF. The CDR3 DNA sequence: TGTGCCAGCGCCCAGGGGCGGGGTAACACAGATACGCAGTATTTT.

This chain uses TRBV6-5 with TRBJ2-1, with no clear D. V shed 6 bases and J shed 8 bases, with 14 bases lying between them. Germline values: CDR1 MNHEY, CDR2 SVGAGI. The CDR3 loop spans 13 amino acids. The CDR3: CASSPGRAYEQFF. The CDR3 coding sequence is TGTGCCAGCAGCCCAGGTAGGGCGTATGAGCAGTTCTTC.

The chain joins TRBV5-1 to TRBJ2-4; D unresolved. TRBJ2-7 explains the end of the DNA better; the J call may be wrong. CDR1 and CDR2 (germline): SGHRS, YFSETQ. This CDR3 has 17 amino acids. The CDR3 sequence is CASSLEPSLSRSYEQYF. CDR3 in DNA: TGCGCCAGCAGCTTGGAACCGAGCTTAAGTCGCTCCTACGAGCAGTACTTC.

This clonotype was detected ten times or more. The chain is built from TRBV29-1 and TRBJ2-1, with D hard to call. Trimming shortened V by 3 bases and J by 3 bases, and 3 bases separated the two germline ends. The CDR3 contains 11 residues. Germline lookup yields CDR1 SQVTM and CDR2 ANQGSEA. CDR3 region: CSVDSYNEQFF. The CDR3 DNA sequence: TGCAGCGTTGACAGCTACAATGAGCAGTTCTTC.

V and J are TRBV11-2 and TRBJ2-1, with 7 bases fitting TRBD2. Per the germline V gene, CDR1 is SGHAT and CDR2 is FQNNGV. After removal of 5 bases from V and 6 bases from J, the junction contained 13 bases not matched to a gene. This CDR3 spans 16 amino acids. CDR3 sequence (DNA): TGTGCCAGCAGCCAACGGGTGGGAGGGCTTTCCAATGAGCAGTTCTTC. Amino acids: CASSQRVGGLSNEQFF.

The V and J genes are TRBV21-1 and TRBJ1-1; TRBD1, the table's D call, lacks a check against the DNA. TRBV21-1 is marked as a pseudogene. The CDR3 extends over 11 amino acids. The CDR3 sequence: CASSKYQGAFF. The CDR3 nucleotides read TGTGCCAGCAGCAAATATCAGGGGGCTTTCTTT.

The chain couples TRBV6-1 to TRBJ1-2; 11 bases agree with TRBD1. Germline values: CDR1 MNHNS, CDR2 SASEGT. The CDR3 runs 14 residues. The V and J ends lost 4 bases and 4 bases, in that order; junction bases with no gene match: 2. The CDR3, as DNA: TGTGCCAGCAGTGCGGGACAGGGGGGCTATGGCTACACCTTC. Translating gives CASSAGQGGYGYTF.

This clonotype has only a few counts. The rearrangement joins TRBV5-1 to TRBJ2-3; D possibly matches TRBD1 or TRBD2 (6 bases each). Per germline, CDR1 SGHRS and CDR2 YFSETQ. Trimming removed 4 bases from V and 3 bases from J, with 18 bases in between. This CDR3 comprises 16 residues. CDR3 loop: CASSLSRGGGTDTQYF. Written as DNA, the CDR3 is TGCGCCAGCAGCCTTTCCAGGGGAGGTGGAACAGATACGCAGTATTTT.

This clonotype was seen just once. V and J are TRBV5-6 and TRBJ2-3; 7 bases match TRBD2. The CDR3 sequence is 17 residues long. Germline CDR1 reads SGHDT; CDR2 reads YYEEEE. Trimming took 9 bases from V and 5 from J; bases not matched to a gene: 21. CDR3 nucleotide sequence: TGTGCCAACAACGGGTCCGGCCGGGGGGAATCGGAAGATACGCAGTATTTT. Encoded protein: CANNGSGRGESEDTQYF.

The rearrangement links TRBV24-1 to TRBJ2-7; D uncertain. Trimming stripped 9 bases from V and 2 bases from J, with 10 bases between. This CDR3 is 12 amino acids long. CDR1 and CDR2 (germline): KGHDR, SFDVKD. The CDR3 loop reads CATGKQPYEQYF. The CDR3 bases are TGTGCCACCGGGAAGCAACCCTACGAGCAGTACTTC.

The chain uses TRBV4-1 and TRBJ1-2, with D possibly matching TRBD1 (5 bases). V was cut by 3 bases and J by 4 bases, with 12 bases left in between. Germline V gives CDR1 MGHRA, CDR2 YSYEKL. The CDR3 sequence is 14 residues long. CDR3 loop: CASSQTTDIYGYTF. Written as DNA, the CDR3 is TGCGCCAGCAGCCAGACGACAGATATCTATGGCTACACCTTC.

This clonotype was detected only once. The V and J genes are TRBV18 and TRBJ2-5, with unresolved D. The J call may not be correct, given that the DNA end is closer to TRBJ2-7. The CDR3 is 14 amino acids. Germline-derived CDR1 and CDR2 are KGHSH and LQKENI. As DNA, the CDR3 is TGTGCCAGCTCACCCGGAGCAGCTGACTACGAGCAGTACTTC. Amino acids: CASSPGAADYEQYF.

CDR3 DNA: TGTGCCAGCAGCTTAGGAGGTGTTGTACTCGGCAATGAGCAGTTCTTC. The encoded protein is CASSLGGVVLGNEQFF. This chain connects TRBV7-2 to TRBJ2-1; D gene uncertain. CDR3 length: 16 residues. Germline assignment: CDR1 SGHTA and CDR2 FQGNSA. V was pared by 1 base and J by 6 bases, with 16 bases between.

This clonotype occurred a few times. This sequence joins TRBV6-1 and TRBJ2-4, with unresolved D. The CDR3 is 11 amino acids. Germline V gene data show CDR1 as MNHNS and CDR2 as SASEGT. V dropped 7 bases and J dropped 5 bases, with 6 bases sitting between them. This CDR3 reads CASTRENIQYF. The CDR3 DNA sequence: TGTGCCAGCACCAGAGAAAACATTCAGTACTTC.

The CDR3 protein is CSVEVGHNEQFF. CDR3 nucleotide sequence: TGCAGCGTTGAAGTGGGGCACAATGAGCAGTTCTTC. V and J are TRBV29-1 and TRBJ2-1; a weak D match, TRBD1 (5 bases). This CDR3 is built from 12 residues. CDR1 is SQVTM, CDR2 ANQGSEA, per germline. V was cut by 1 base and J by 5 bases, with 6 bases left in between.

This clonotype was seen more than once but under ten times. The chain uses TRBV10-2 and TRBJ2-3; D gene ambiguous. The CDR3 length is 18 residues. Germline lookup yields CDR1 WSHSY and CDR2 SAAADI. Trimming removed 8 bases from V and 2 bases from J, with 26 bases in between. Written as DNA, the CDR3 is TGCGCCAGCCTCGGGCAAGGAATGAAAGGTCCCTTCACAGATACGCAGTATTTT. Amino acids: CASLGQGMKGPFTDTQYF.

The rearrangement uses TRBV29-1 and TRBJ2-5; TRBD1 agrees at 7 bases. The junction had 8 bases not matched to a gene; V was cut back by 6 bases and J by 1 base. This CDR3 comprises 14 residues. From germline, CDR1 is SQVTM and CDR2 ANQGSEA. Here the CDR3 reads CSVADRATQETQYF. CDR3 nucleotide sequence: TGCAGCGTAGCAGACAGGGCAACCCAAGAGACCCAGTACTTC.